These T cell receptor beta chains were read from a single sample in a study of T cells in Graves' hyperthyroidism and ophthalmopathy. TCRdb re-analysed the multiplex PCR reads in MiXCR, keeping a single row per CDR3 protein. Among more than 600,000 distinct CDR3 sequences, about a sixth were seen once, and the ten largest hold 8.4%. Sequences were obtained from blood. Every receptor here comes from a man aged 18 to 35 with Graves' hyperthyroidism. The CDR3 runs from the conserved cysteine through the conserved F or W. A D gene is named only where the DNA matches it firmly. Expanded clones are given a class, and other clones once, few, many or no size at all.

j_call d_call clone_size v_call cdr3_nt cdr3_aa
TRBJ2-7 . . TRBV27 TGTGCCAGCAGTTTGTCACCGGGGCGAACGGCCTACGAGCAGTACTTC CASSLSPGRTAYEQYF
TRBJ2-3 . few TRBV19 TGTGCCAGTCCTAGACAGGAACTTTCCACAGATACGCAGTATTTT CASPRQELSTDTQYF
TRBJ2-1 . . TRBV24-1 TGTGCCACCAGTGAGTACAATGAGCAGTTCTTC CATSEYNEQFF
TRBJ2-3 . . TRBV6-1 TGTGCCAGCAGATCCACCGGCACGCAGTATTTT CASRSTGTQYF
TRBJ2-3 TRBD2 many TRBV7-2 TGTGCCAGCAGCATCGGGAGGCGGGTAGATACGCAGTATTTT CASSIGRRVDTQYF
TRBJ1-3 . . TRBV20-1 TGCAGTGCTAGAGATCCCGACTCTGGAAACACCATATATTTT CSARDPDSGNTIYF
TRBJ2-3 . . TRBV6-5 TGTGCCAGCAGTTACGGGGAAGGAGATACGCAGTATTTT CASSYGEGDTQYF
TRBJ2-5 . many TRBV30 TGTGCCTGGAGTGTACGGCGGGGAGAGACCCAGTACTTC CAWSVRRGETQYF
TRBJ1-1 . . TRBV18 TGTGCCAGCTCACCATTACCGGGAGAAGCTTTCTTT CASSPLPGEAFF
TRBJ2-3 . many TRBV7-2 TGTGCCAGCAGCTTAGCGCAAGCAGATACGCAGTATTTT CASSLAQADTQYF
TRBJ1-2 . . TRBV6-1 TGTGCCACCAGGGTTTTGGATGGCTACACCTTC CATRVLDGYTF
TRBJ2-7 TRBD1 . TRBV24-1 TGTGCCACCAGTAAACAGGGGGACTACGAGCAGTACTTC CATSKQGDYEQYF
TRBJ2-1 . . TRBV7-8 TGTGCCAGCAGCCGACTAGAGTTGGGCGAGCAGTTCTTC CASSRLELGEQFF
TRBJ2-7 . many TRBV7-2 TGTGCCAGCAGCCCCAAAGGGGGGTCCCGGTCCTACGAGCAGTACTTC CASSPKGGSRSYEQYF
TRBJ2-5 . many TRBV7-3 TGTGCCAGCAGCTTAGTACAGGGGAGGCCCCAGTACTTC CASSLVQGRPQYF
TRBJ2-7 . few TRBV20-1 TGCAGTGCTACTTTCCGGGACACTAGTTCCTACGAGCAGTACTTC CSATFRDTSSYEQYF
TRBJ2-3 . many TRBV20-1 TGCAGTGCTAGAGGTGACAGCACAGATACGCAGTATTTT CSARGDSTDTQYF
TRBJ2-1 TRBD1 few TRBV5-1 TGCGCCAGCAGCTTAGGACAGGGCAAGGCCTCCTACAATGAGCAGTTCTTC CASSLGQGKASYNEQFF
TRBJ2-5 TRBD2 few TRBV20-1 TGCAGTGCCCGGGGGGGGGTTAGGACCCAGTACTTC CSARGGVRTQYF
TRBJ2-1 . . TRBV29-1 TGCAGCGTTGAAACCGGGACTGGGAGCTCCTACAATGAGCAGTTCTTC CSVETGTGSSYNEQFF
TRBJ2-7 . few TRBV5-6 TGTGCCAGCAGCCGACTGGGGGAGACCTACGAGCAGTACTTC CASSRLGETYEQYF
TRBJ2-5 . few TRBV4-2 TGTGCCAGCAGCCAAGGCAGTGGGGGGCAAGAGACCCAGTACTTC CASSQGSGGQETQYF
TRBJ2-2 . . TRBV4-3 TGCGCCAGCAGCCAGTTCCAGGGGCCCGGGGAGCTGTTTTTT CASSQFQGPGELFF
TRBJ2-7 . few TRBV12-3/TRBV12-4 TGTGCCAGCAGTCCTACAAGGGGAGAGCAGTACTTC CASSPTRGEQYF
TRBJ2-7 . few TRBV2 TGTGCCAGCAGTGTACGCCGCCCCTCCTACGAGCAGTACTTC CASSVRRPSYEQYF
TRBJ2-7 TRBD2 . TRBV6-5 TGTGCCAGCAGTTTCCTAACAACTAGCGGAGTGAGCTCCTACGAGCAGTACTTC CASSFLTTSGVSSYEQYF
TRBJ2-3 TRBD2 few TRBV7-8 TGTGCCAGCAGCCCCCGGGTTAGCGGGAGGACAGATACGCAGTATTTT CASSPRVSGRTDTQYF
TRBJ2-7 . . TRBV19 TGTGCCAGTAGTGCCACGCTAGGTCTCGAGCAGTACTTC CASSATLGLEQYF
TRBJ2-3 TRBD1 . TRBV5-1 TGCGCCAGCAGCCGCGGGACAGGGTATAGCACAGATACGCAGTATTTT CASSRGTGYSTDTQYF
TRBJ2-3 . . TRBV27 TGTGCCAGCAGTTCTTCAGGGGTGGTGACAGATACGCAGTATTTT CASSSSGVVTDTQYF
TRBJ2-3 TRBD1 few TRBV12-3/TRBV12-4 TGTGCCAGCAGTAGGGACAGACCCACAGATACGCAGTATTTT CASSRDRPTDTQYF
TRBJ1-2 . . TRBV5-1 TGCGCCAGCAGCGGGGACGGCAGGGATTATGGCTACACCTTC CASSGDGRDYGYTF
TRBJ2-7 . many TRBV6-1 TGTGCTGGGGGTGGCCCGGGCGAGCAGTACTTC CAGGGPGEQYF
TRBJ2-7 . many TRBV28 TGTGCCAGCAGTTTATGGAGCGGCTACGAGCAGTACTTC CASSLWSGYEQYF
TRBJ1-2 . many TRBV2 TGTGCCAGCAGTGAATCGGCCCAGGGAAACTATGGCTACACCTTC CASSESAQGNYGYTF
TRBJ2-7 . many TRBV27 TGTGCCAGCAGTCCGGTCGGTGTCAAGGTCGGCGAGCAGTACTTC CASSPVGVKVGEQYF
TRBJ2-3 . many TRBV20-1 TGCAGTGCTCCACCGCCGGGATTTCACACAGATACGCAGTATTTT CSAPPPGFHTDTQYF
TRBJ2-2 . . TRBV6-1 TGTGCCGGCCTAGAGAGCGGGGAGCTGTTTTTT CAGLESGELFF
TRBJ2-3 TRBD2 many TRBV29-1 TGCAGCGTGGTACTAGCGGGAGGGAGAGATACGCAGTATTTT CSVVLAGGRDTQYF
TRBJ2-1 TRBD2 many TRBV6-1 TGTGCCAGCAGTGGTCTAGCGGGAGATTTCGATGAGCAGTTCTTC CASSGLAGDFDEQFF
TRBJ2-7 TRBD2 many TRBV9 TGTGCCAGCAGTGTGGGGACTAGCGGCTCCTACGAGCAGTACTTC CASSVGTSGSYEQYF
TRBJ2-7 TRBD2 many TRBV28 TGTGCCAGCAGTCACTCCGGGACTAGCGGATTAAGGGCCTACGAGCAGTACTTC CASSHSGTSGLRAYEQYF
TRBJ2-2 . . TRBV9 TGTGCCAGCAGCGGGCGGAACACCGGGGAGCTGTTTTTT CASSGRNTGELFF
TRBJ1-5 . . TRBV5-5 TGTGCCAGCAGCTTTAGGACCCGGAGCACAGATACGCAGCATTTT CASSFRTRSTDTQHF
TRBJ1-5 . many TRBV28 TGTGCCAGCAGTTTGGGCGGGGGGGGGCGAAATCAGCCCCAGCATTTT CASSLGGGGRNQPQHF
TRBJ2-5 TRBD1 few TRBV12-3/TRBV12-4 TGTGCCAGCAGTCTGACAGGGGGCTTCGTCCAAGAGACCCAGTACTTC CASSLTGGFVQETQYF
TRBJ1-1 . once TRBV6-1 TGTGCCAGCAGTGAAAATATGGGCGGGGGGGATACTGAAGCTTTCTTT CASSENMGGGDTEAFF
TRBJ1-6 . many TRBV20-1 TGCAGTGCTGCCAGGGACTCACCCCTCCACTTT CSAARDSPLHF
TRBJ2-4 TRBD1 few TRBV15 TGTGCCACCAGCAGAGAGTCAAGGGGGCGCGGAAACATTCAGTACTTC CATSRESRGRGNIQYF
TRBJ2-7 . many TRBV7-9 TGTGCCACCCTAAGGCAGGGGCGCAACGAGCAGTACTTC CATLRQGRNEQYF
TRBJ1-1 . many TRBV28 TGTGCCAGCAGTTGGCAGCTGAACACTGAAGCTTTCTTT CASSWQLNTEAFF
TRBJ1-2 . few TRBV5-1 TGCGCCAGCAGCGGGATGGAAGACCTATTACACTATGGCTACACCTTC CASSGMEDLLHYGYTF
TRBJ2-1 TRBD2 few TRBV9 TGTGCCAGCAGCGAGGGGCTAGCGGGTGTTTTCAATGAGCAGTTCTTC CASSEGLAGVFNEQFF